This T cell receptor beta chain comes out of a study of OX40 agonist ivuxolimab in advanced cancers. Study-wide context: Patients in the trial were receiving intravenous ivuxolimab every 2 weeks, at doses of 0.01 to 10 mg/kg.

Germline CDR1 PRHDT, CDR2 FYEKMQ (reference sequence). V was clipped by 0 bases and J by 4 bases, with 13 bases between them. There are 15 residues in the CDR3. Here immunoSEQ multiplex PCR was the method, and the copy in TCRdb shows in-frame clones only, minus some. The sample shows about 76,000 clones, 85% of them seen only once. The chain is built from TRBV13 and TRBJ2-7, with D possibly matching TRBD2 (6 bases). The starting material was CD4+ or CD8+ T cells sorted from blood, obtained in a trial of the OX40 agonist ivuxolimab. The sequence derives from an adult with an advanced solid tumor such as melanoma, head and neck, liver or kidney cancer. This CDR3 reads CASSLGGAGRYEQYF. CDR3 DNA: TGTGCCAGCAGCTTAGGCGGGGCGGGACGGTACGAGCAGTACTTC.